Below, 14 T cell receptor beta chains from the same sample are listed, as sequenced in a study of blood T cell repertoires in COVID-19. The protocol was immunoSEQ multiplex PCR, while the TCRdb copy is restricted to in-frame clones and leaves out a portion. The sample records around 95,000 clones, about 84% being singletons. Sequencing used peripheral blood. Source of these receptors: a woman older than 75 with acute or convalescent COVID-19.

The chain employs TRBV28 and TRBJ2-5; 9 bases line up with TRBD1. CDR3 size: 15 residues. V lost 4 bases and J lost 5; bases outside the gene matches: 8. CDR1 and CDR2 from the germline V gene are MDHEN and SYDVKM. CDR3 region: CASSSTTGGYETQYF. The CDR3 DNA reads TGTGCCAGCAGTTCGACGACAGGGGGTTATGAGACCCAGTACTTC.

The J gene is TRBJ1-5, the V gene TRBV9; D possibly corresponds to TRBD1 (5 bases). The germline CDR1 and CDR2 sequences are SGDLS and YYNGEE. This CDR3 contains 15 residues. V lost 3 bases and J lost 6, with 16 bases in between. CDR3 DNA sequence: TGTGCCAGCAGCGCCGATACAGGTTTGAGTCAGCCCCAGCATTTT. Translated, it gives CASSADTGLSQPQHF.

This sequence joins TRBV5-4 and TRBJ1-1; D is ambiguous. V lost 4 bases and J lost 1, with 14 bases in between. Per the germline V gene, CDR1 is SGHNT and CDR2 is YYREEE (reference sequence). This CDR3 is built from 15 residues. This chain's CDR3 is CASSPVTVANTEAFF. Written as DNA, the CDR3 is TGTGCCAGCAGCCCGGTAACTGTTGCGAACACTGAAGCTTTCTTT.

In its sample, this clone was seen a few times. The chain employs TRBV2 and TRBJ1-1; D gene uncertain. V was clipped by 3 bases and J by 8 bases, with 7 bases between them. This CDR3 has 11 amino acids. Germline V gives CDR1 SNHLY, CDR2 FYNNEI. The CDR3 spells CASSEEREAFF. CDR3 in DNA: TGTGCCAGCAGTGAGGAGAGAGAAGCTTTCTTT.

V usage is TRBV6-2 or TRBV6-3 and J usage is TRBJ1-5; unclear D gene. Per the germline V gene, CDR1 is MNHEY and CDR2 is SVGEGT. V was cut by 2 bases and J by 1 base, with 15 bases left in between. The CDR3 has 17 amino acids. The CDR3 region has the DNA TGTGCCAGCAGTTACACCCGTCCCCACGAGAGCAATCAGCCCCAGCATTTT. Amino acid sequence: CASSYTRPHESNQPQHF.

This clone was observed once. The V gene is TRBV10-1, the J gene TRBJ2-3, with 7 bases fitting TRBD2. The CDR3 loop spans 15 amino acids. The V and J ends lost 6 bases and 0 bases, in that order; junction bases with no gene match: 6. Germline CDR1 and CDR2: WNHNN and SYGVQD (reference sequence). The DNA for the CDR3 is TGCGCCAGCAGCCCTGGGAGGGGAAGCACAGATACGCAGTATTTT. Translated: CASSPGRGSTDTQYF.

The chain joins TRBV5-1 to TRBJ1-4, with 7 bases aligning to TRBD1. The CDR3 runs to 14 residues. Germline CDR1 reads SGHRS; CDR2 reads YFSETQ. Trimming cost V 0 bases and J 7 bases; bases outside gene matches: 3. For the CDR3, the DNA is TGCGCCAGCAGCTTGGGGGACAGCCTTGAAAAACTGTTTTTT. It yields the protein CASSLGDSLEKLFF. Based on the CDR3 plus reference TRBV5-1 and TRBJ1-4, the full variable domain is KAGVTQTPRYLIKTRGQQVTLSCSPISGHRSVSWYQQTPGQGLQFLFEYFSETQRNKGNFPGRFSGRQFSNSRSEMNVSTLELGDSALYLCASSLGDSLEKLFFGSGTQLSVL.

The chain combines TRBV7-2 with TRBJ2-1; TRBD1 matches 7 bases. CDR1 SGHTA and CDR2 FQGNSA come from the germline V gene. The length of the CDR3 is 16 residues. J was trimmed by 7 bases and V by 6 bases; bases with no gene match: 15. The CDR3 DNA reads as TGTGCCAGCAGTCAAAGGGGGCTTAGTAATGTAAATGAGCAGTTCTTC. Translated, it gives CASSQRGLSNVNEQFF.

This clone was detected ten times or more. The same CDR3 is also encoded by other DNA sequences in this sample. The gene calls are TRBV4-1 and TRBJ1-6, with 9 nucleotides matching TRBD1. Germline CDR1 is MGHRA and CDR2 is YSYEKL. The junction had 6 bases not matched to a gene; V was cut back by 3 bases and J by 9 bases. The CDR3 runs 15 residues. CDR3 amino acids: CASSHGQGPPSPLHF. CDR3 nucleotide sequence: TGCGCCAGCAGCCACGGACAGGGGCCCCCTTCACCCCTCCACTTT.

This clone occurred once. The chain carries TRBV11-2 and TRBJ2-5, with 8 bases lining up with TRBD1. The trim removed 2 bases at V and 0 bases at J, leaving 8 bases unmatched. The CDR3 has 17 amino acids. The germline CDR1 and CDR2 sequences are SGHAT and FQNNGV. CDR3 nucleotide sequence: TGTGCCAGCAGCTTAAACCCCGGGACAGGTCACCAAGAGACCCAGTACTTC. As protein: CASSLNPGTGHQETQYF.

The gene calls are TRBV12-3 or TRBV12-4 and TRBJ1-1; D uncertain. CDR3 length: 11 residues. Between the trimmed V and J ends, which lost 3 bases and 9 bases, there was a span of 8 bases. CDR3 sequence (DNA): TGTGCCAGCAGTTTCAGAAATCAAGCTTTCTTT. Translated, it gives CASSFRNQAFF.

This rearrangement joins TRBV28 to TRBJ2-5; TRBD2 aligns across 16 bases. The CDR3 runs to 17 residues. Per the germline V gene, CDR1 is MDHEN and CDR2 is SYDVKM. J gave up 5 bases and V 5 bases, and 8 bases lay outside the gene matches. The CDR3 nucleotides are TGTGCCAGCAGTACAGGGACTAGCGGGGGGGCCGCGGAGACCCAGTACTTC. It encodes CASSTGTSGGAAETQYF.

V and J are TRBV2 and TRBJ2-3; 10 nucleotides match TRBD1. Germline loops: CDR1 SNHLY, CDR2 FYNNEI. This CDR3 comprises 14 residues. V lost 1 base, J lost 6 bases, and 1 base stayed unmatched. The DNA for the CDR3 is TGTGCCAGCAGTGAAGGACAGGGGGCCGATACGCAGTATTTT. As protein: CASSEGQGADTQYF. Variable domain in full (rest from reference TRBV2 and TRBJ2-3): EPEVTQTPSHQVTQMGQEVILRCVPISNHLYFYWYRQILGQKVEFLVSFYNNEISEKSEIFDDQFSVERPDGSNFTLKIRSTKLEDSAMYFCASSEGQGADTQYFGPGTRLTVL.

The chain recombines TRBV28 with TRBJ1-5; 7 bases are shared with TRBD1. Germline CDR1 and CDR2: MDHEN and SYDVKM. This CDR3 is 16 amino acids long. Germline trimming cut 6 bases from V and 2 bases from J; bases unmatched to any gene: 10. In DNA form, the CDR3 reads TGTGCCAGCAGGGAAGAGGGGGCGCCGGGCAATCAGCCCCAGCATTTT. Amino acids: CASREEGAPGNQPQHF.